Given below is one TCR beta chain in context. Which antigen it targets is not known. The sample holds no much larger clone one base away, and base qualities are not on file. These data belong to a study of blood T cell repertoires in COVID-19 (dated by TCRdb to the early 2020s). Some background on the complete study: The collaborator samples originated in the United States, Italy and Spain and spanned the acute and convalescent phases of COVID-19. The material from the prospective study consisted of cDNA or gDNA derived from T cells, B-cell-depleted T cells, or PBMCs. Where available, HLA class I and class II types were obtained from metadata supplied by the sample provider rather than from assay-based typing. A freely available public database, intended as a resource for researchers studying the immune response to SARS-CoV-2, is where the repertoires were released. Samples were obtained from the ongoing ImmuneRACE study (first 160 participants) and from about 1,300 subjects provided by 6 global collaborators. Subjects who had been exposed to COVID-19, were actively infected with it, or had recovered from it provided the deeply sampled blood TCRbeta repertoires that made up the dataset. Nearly every sample came with metadata listing a de-identified subject ID, COVID-19 status, age in years and sex. What the research found in general, with its limitations: The amount of clinical and demographic metadata varied by source and participant and was provided uncurated.

TCRbeta CDR3 regions were amplified from genomic DNA using the immunoSEQ Assay, a bias-controlled multiplex PCR. Turning to the authors' computational methods: The number of nucleated cells in each sample was estimated by amplification of reference gene primers within the assay. To quantify the absolute abundance of each unique TCRbeta CDR3 rearrangement, sequence reads were collapsed and filtered. For each sample, productive Simpson clonality was calculated as the square root of Simpson's diversity index across productive rearrangements. Here the immuneACCESS table is served through TCRdb, limited to in-frame sequences with V and J called. Missing clones are a known gap in these copies; in checked studies unresolved V genes cover under half, and the rest lacks a known reason. Clonal size and the V and J genes are those of that table, whereas D and trimming came from the DNA. In all, the sample holds 200,000 to 250,000 clones, and about four fifths of those were seen once. Clones ranked in the top ten supply roughly 1.9% of the sample.

Samples from volunteer blood donors who had recovered from COVID-19 were contributed by a second Seattle source. The collaborating institutions used their own protocols to collect whole blood in K2EDTA tubes. Collaborator samples were shipped for TCRbeta analysis as frozen whole blood, isolated PBMCs, or DNA extracted from either sample type. Trimming at the junction amounts to 6 bases on V and 1 base on J, and the germline ends lie 16 bases apart. Taken from cysteine to phenylalanine, the CDR3 has 15 residues. CDR3 DNA is the only sequence kept; it has 45 bases, read in frame from the first base. CDR1 and CDR2, looked up from the germline V gene, are SGHRS and YFSETQ.

The TCR was taken from a man aged 25-40 years who had recovered from COVID-19. Sample: peripheral blood. The chain joins TRBV5-1 to TRBJ1-1; the D gene cannot be named for sure. For the CDR3, the sequence is CASIPPGLTNTEAFF. The DNA sequence follows: TGCGCCAGCATCCCCCCGGGGTTGACGAACACTGAAGCTTTCTTT.